This T cell receptor beta chain appears in the sequencing data of a study of T-cell reconstitution after alpha-beta-depleted transplantation in children. Germline CDR1 is SGHDT and CDR2 is YYEEEE. Deletions cut 2 bases from V and 7 bases from J, with 4 bases between. The length of the CDR3 is 11 residues. The sample holds many counts of this clonotype. Library preparation (for TCRbeta) was performed with unique molecular identifiers. TCRdb reprocessed the PCR reads with MiXCR, giving one entry per CDR3 protein. The top ten hold approximately 2.3% of the sample, which has 60,000 to 80,000 distinct CDR3 sequences, about 6.7% seen once.

Sequences were derived from PBMCs from the stem cell graft donor, sampled from the stem cell graft. The chain combines TRBV5-6 with TRBJ2-1; D gene ambiguous. This TCR came from a human donor who donated a stem cell graft to a child with acute lymphoblastic leukemia. This chain's CDR3 is CASSFVNEQFF. As DNA, the CDR3 is TGTGCCAGCAGCTTTGTAAATGAGCAGTTCTTC.